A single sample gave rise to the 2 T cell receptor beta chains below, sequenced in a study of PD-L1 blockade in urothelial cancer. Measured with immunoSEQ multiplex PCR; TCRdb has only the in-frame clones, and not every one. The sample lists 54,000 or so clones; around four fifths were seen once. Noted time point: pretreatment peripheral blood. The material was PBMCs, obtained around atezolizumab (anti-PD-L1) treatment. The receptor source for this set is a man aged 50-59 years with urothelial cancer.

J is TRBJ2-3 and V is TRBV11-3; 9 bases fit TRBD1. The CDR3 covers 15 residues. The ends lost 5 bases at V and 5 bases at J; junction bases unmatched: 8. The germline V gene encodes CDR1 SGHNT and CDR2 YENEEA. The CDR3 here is CASSEGQGWLDTQYF. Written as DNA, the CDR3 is TGTGCCAGCAGCGAAGGACAGGGGTGGCTAGATACGCAGTATTTT. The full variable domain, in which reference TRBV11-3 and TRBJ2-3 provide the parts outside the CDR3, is EAGVVQSPRYKIIEKKQPVAFWCNPISGHNTLYWYLQNLGQGPELLIRYENEEAVDDSQLPKDRFSAERLKGVDSTLKIQPAELGDSAVYLCASSEGQGWLDTQYFGPGTRLTVL.

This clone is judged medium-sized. The CDR3 nucleotides are TGTGCCAGCAGCCGACGGGGGGCGAACTATGGCTACACCTTC. Amino acids: CASSRRGANYGYTF. The J gene is TRBJ1-2, the V gene TRBV6-1, with D tentatively TRBD1 (6 bases). The CDR3 loop spans 14 amino acids. CDR1 is MNHNS, CDR2 SASEGT, per germline. Trimming took 6 bases from V and 2 from J, leaving 13 bases between them.